This TCR beta chain was sequenced for a study of CD8 T cells in ankylosing spondylitis. Study-level findings and limits: Disease-linked clones reportedly showed significant enrichment in matched ankylosing spondylitis synovial fluid. Disease-linked clones had a CD8+ phenotype and relatively low frequency in peripheral blood. Ankylosing spondylitis blood appeared to be characterized by a TCR beta motif of about 8 highly homologous variants.

Germline V CDR1 and CDR2: LNHNV, YYDKDF (reference sequence). This CDR3 region has 13 residues. After removal of 6 bases from V and 5 bases from J, the junction contained 3 bases not matched to a gene. TCRdb ran MiXCR on the 5' RACE reads and lists one entry per CDR3 protein. The sample has about 200,000 distinct CDR3 sequences, roughly 12% seen once; the top ten hold approximately 15%. This clonotype was seen more than once but under ten times. Its target is not known. The sequenced sample was blood, either unsorted or a sorted T cell fraction (not recorded which). The chain has TRBV15 and TRBJ1-2; 10 positions match TRBD1. This clonotype was obtained from a male donor with ankylosing spondylitis or in good health (not recorded which). Here the CDR3 DNA reads TGTGCCACCAGGGGGACAGGGGAATATGGCTACACCTTC. This codes for CATRGTGEYGYTF.